The rows below give T cell receptor beta chains drawn from one sample of a study of shared clonotypes between healthy human individuals. The protocol was immunoSEQ multiplex PCR, while the TCRdb copy is restricted to in-frame clones and leaves out a portion. The data contain about 2 million clones, just under 95% of them seen just once; the ten biggest clones take up roughly 1%. The material sequenced was naive CD8+ T cells sorted from blood. The source of these receptors is a man between 18 and 29 years old in good health. The CDR3 runs from the conserved cysteine through the conserved F or W. D genes are given only for firm matches. The size entry is marked missing in some rows and otherwise reads once, few, many or a size class.

v_call,clone_size,j_call,d_call,cdr3_aa,cdr3_nt
TRBV28,.,TRBJ1-5,.,CASSLFDRRDQPQHF,TGTGCCAGCAGTTTATTCGACAGGCGAGATCAGCCCCAGCATTTT
TRBV2,.,TRBJ2-5,.,CASTWGSETQYF,TGTGCCAGCACTTGGGGGAGTGAGACCCAGTACTTC
TRBV6-6,.,TRBJ1-5,TRBD1,CASTWTGSNQPQHF,TGTGCCAGCACTTGGACAGGTAGCAATCAGCCCCAGCATTTT
TRBV13,.,TRBJ2-7,.,CASSLRSSYEQYF,TGTGCCAGCAGCTTACGGTCATCCTACGAGCAGTACTTC
TRBV7-9,.,TRBJ2-7,.,CASSLEDVYEQYF,TGTGCCAGCAGCTTAGAGGATGTCTACGAGCAGTACTTC
TRBV9,once,TRBJ1-3,.,CASSPAGGAAGNTIYF,TGTGCCAGCAGCCCAGCGGGGGGCGCAGCTGGAAACACCATATATTTT
TRBV4-1,.,TRBJ2-7,.,CASSAARDYEQYF,TGCGCCAGCAGCGCGGCCAGGGACTACGAGCAGTACTTC
TRBV4-3,.,TRBJ2-1,TRBD1,CASSQLPGTGRYNEQFF,TGCGCCAGCAGCCAGTTACCCGGGACAGGGCGCTACAATGAGCAGTTCTTC
TRBV27,.,TRBJ2-1,.,CASSLRQLQYNEQFF,TGTGCCAGCAGTTTGAGACAGCTACAATACAATGAGCAGTTCTTC
TRBV28,.,TRBJ2-7,.,CASSFGFGRYYEQYF,TGTGCCAGCAGTTTCGGGTTTGGGCGATACTACGAGCAGTACTTC
TRBV21-1,once,TRBJ2-2,.,CASSGREITGELFF,TGTGCCAGCAGCGGACGGGAAATCACCGGGGAGCTGTTTTTT
TRBV6-4,.,TRBJ2-5,TRBD2,CASSDVPSGGETQYF,TGTGCCAGCAGTGACGTCCCTAGCGGGGGGGAGACCCAGTACTTC
TRBV2,.,TRBJ1-5,.,CASSDSGNQPQHF,TGTGCCAGCAGTGATTCAGGGAATCAGCCCCAGCATTTT
TRBV29-1,.,TRBJ1-1,TRBD1,CSVFAGQGEAFF,TGCAGCGTCTTTGCCGGACAGGGTGAAGCTTTCTTT